These 3 T cell receptor beta chains were sequenced from one sample in a study of T-cell reconstitution after alpha-beta-depleted transplantation in children. Preparation of the TCRbeta library involved a method that used unique molecular identifiers. TCRdb reprocessed the PCR reads via MiXCR and lists one record per CDR3 protein. The repertoire has around 440,000 distinct CDR3 sequences, approximately 10% of them found once; the top ten carry roughly 2%. The sample in question was PBMCs, obtained before TCRalphabeta/CD19-depleted stem cell transplant. All receptors come from a child under 10 years old with inherited bone marrow failure, due to receive a stem cell transplant.

The chain has TRBV9 and TRBJ2-2, with 11 bases aligning to TRBD2. The germline V gene has CDR1 SGDLS and CDR2 YYNGEE. The CDR3 spans 14 residues. Trimming cost V 3 bases and J 7 bases; bases outside gene matches: 2. The CDR3 loop is CASSGLAGHGELFF. The CDR3 DNA is TGTGCCAGCAGCGGACTAGCGGGACACGGGGAGCTGTTTTTT.

Regarding this clonotype: A read error may be the cause here, since a much bigger clone is one base away. This CDR3 is CAISEFQDKLPYERYF. Written as DNA, the CDR3 is TGTGCCATCAGTGAGTTTCAGGACAAACTACCCTACGAGCGGTACTTC. V is TRBV10-3 and J is TRBJ2-7; TRBD1 might be the D (5 bases). The CDR3 sequence is 16 residues long. Per germline, CDR1 ENHRY and CDR2 SYGVKD.

This clonotype occurred many times. The rearrangement joins TRBV28 to TRBJ2-5, with D possibly being TRBD2 (7 bases). This CDR3 spans 15 amino acids. V was pared by 7 bases and J by 5 bases, with 20 bases between. The germline V gene has CDR1 MDHEN and CDR2 SYDVKM. CDR3 sequence reads: CASNLLGGPGETQYF. In nucleotides, the CDR3 is TGTGCCAGCAACCTCCTGGGGGGGCCTGGGGAGACCCAGTACTTC.